A single sample is the source of the 25 T cell receptor beta chains below, sequenced in a study of T cells in Graves' hyperthyroidism and ophthalmopathy. The TCR beta CDR3 regions underwent amplification using RNA transcripts as the source. The TCR CDR3 was amplified in a first-round RT-PCR using the HTBI primer set. TCRdb reanalysed the multiplex PCR reads using MiXCR and keeps one entry per CDR3 protein. The repertoire consists of 300,000 or so distinct CDR3 sequences, with approximately 15% occurring once and the leading ten covering about 50%. The specimen sequenced was blood. Source of these receptors: a woman aged 55-70 years with Graves' ophthalmopathy.

The rearrangement joins TRBV28 to TRBJ1-5; the match to TRBD1 covers 8 bases. Per germline, CDR1 MDHEN and CDR2 SYDVKM. With V trimmed by 8 bases and J by 7 bases, 13 bases remained unmatched. The CDR3 is 15 amino acids. The DNA of the CDR3 is TGTGCCAGCTCCGGGACAGGTCAATTGGGACAGCCCCAGCATTTT. It codes for CASSGTGQLGQPQHF.

About this clonotype: This may arise from a read error, as a much more abundant clone is one base away. The chain links TRBV7-7 to TRBJ2-1; TRBD2 matches at 12 bases. The CDR3 extends over 15 amino acids. CDR1 and CDR2 from the germline V gene are SSHAT and FNYEAQ (reference sequence). CDR3 in amino acids: CASSPLAGGWNEQFF. The CDR3 DNA sequence: TGTGCTAGCAGCCCCCTAGCGGGGGGGTGGAATGAGCAGTTCTTC.

This clonotype was detected only a few times. The rearrangement links TRBV5-1 to TRBJ2-3; 8 bases are shared with TRBD2. V lost 4 bases to trimming and J lost 7 bases; unmatched junction nucleotides: 14. Germline V CDR1 and CDR2: SGHRS, YFSETQ. The CDR3 runs 16 residues. The CDR3 DNA is TGCGCCAGCAGCCTTGAACCAGCGGGAGAGTGGAATACGCAGTATTTT. It is translated as CASSLEPAGEWNTQYF. The full variable domain, its missing parts supplied by reference TRBV5-1 and TRBJ2-3, is KAGVTQTPRYLIKTRGQQVTLSCSPISGHRSVSWYQQTPGQGLQFLFEYFSETQRNKGNFPGRFSGRQFSNSRSEMNVSTLELGDSALYLCASSLEPAGEWNTQYFGPGTRLTVL.

This sequence joins TRBV5-1 and TRBJ2-7, with TRBD1 matching over 10 bases. Germline V gives CDR1 SGHRS, CDR2 YFSETQ. J gave up 2 bases and V 4 bases, and 6 bases lay outside the gene matches. This CDR3 has 15 amino acids. This chain's CDR3 is CASSLTGGITYEQYF. The CDR3 DNA is TGCGCCAGCAGCCTGACAGGGGGCATAACCTACGAGCAGTACTTC.

The chain uses TRBV19 and TRBJ2-5; D is tentatively TRBD1 or TRBD2 (5 bases each). This CDR3 comprises 16 residues. V was cut by 5 bases and J by 4 bases, with 20 bases left in between. CDR1 is LNHDA, CDR2 SQIVND, per germline (reference sequence). The CDR3 bases are TGTGCCAGTAGTTCCCCCGGGACGAGGGCGGGAGAGACCCAGTACTTC. Protein product: CASSSPGTRAGETQYF.

Here the CDR3 DNA reads TGTGCCACCAGCATCCCCATGGGTGGAGAGACCCAGTACTTC. It codes for CATSIPMGGETQYF. J is TRBJ2-5 and V is TRBV15; no clear D. Trimming took off 4 bases at V and 4 bases at J, with 13 bases between the two ends. CDR1 LNHNV and CDR2 YYDKDF come from the germline V gene (reference sequence). CDR3 length: 14 residues.

This clonotype turned up a few times. CDR3 protein: CSARLAGCAGELFF. CDR3 coding DNA: TGCAGTGCTAGGCTAGCGGGGTGCGCCGGGGAGCTGTTTTTT. The genes are TRBV20-1 and TRBJ2-2; 9 nucleotides line up with TRBD2. V lost 3 bases, J lost 6 bases, and 5 bases stayed unmatched. There are 14 residues in the CDR3. Looked up from germline, CDR1 is DFQATT and CDR2 is SNEGSKA (reference sequence).

In this sample, this clonotype turned up many times. CDR3 in amino acids: CSARGSGTRYEQYF. Written as DNA, the CDR3 is TGCAGTGCTAGAGGATCCGGGACTCGATACGAGCAGTACTTC. This sequence joins TRBV20-1 and TRBJ2-7; D is perhaps TRBD2 (6 bases). The CDR3 runs to 14 residues. Trimming left V 1 base short and J 4 bases short, with 14 bases between. CDR1 is DFQATT, CDR2 SNEGSKA, per germline (reference sequence).

This clonotype was seen repeatedly, ten times or more. The chain recombines TRBV29-1 with TRBJ2-7, with TRBD2 matching over 8 bases. This CDR3 comprises 14 residues. The germline gives CDR1 SQVTM, CDR2 ANQGSEA. Losses at the gene ends were 4 bases for V and 2 bases for J; bases not matched to a gene: 7. For the CDR3, the DNA is TGCAGCGTTGGTCGGCTAGCGGGCACCTACGAGCAGTACTTC. It specifies CSVGRLAGTYEQYF.

V usage is TRBV7-3 and J usage is TRBJ2-2; D remains unclear. The length of the CDR3 is 13 residues. Germline lookup yields CDR1 SGHTA and CDR2 FQGTGA. The ends were cut back, 3 bases at V and 7 bases at J, with 9 bases in the middle. CDR3 in DNA: TGTGCCAGCAGCTTTACGACCTACGGGGAGCTGTTTTTT. It codes for CASSFTTYGELFF.

This clonotype was seen ten or more times. The genes are TRBV5-1 and TRBJ1-2; TRBD1 matches 11 bases. The germline gives CDR1 SGHRS, CDR2 YFSETQ. The CDR3 extends over 17 amino acids. V was pared by 4 bases and J by 1 base, with 9 bases of the junction left unmatched. CDR3 sequence: CASSPRTGGPRNYGYTF. CDR3 sequence (DNA): TGCGCCAGCAGCCCCCGGACAGGGGGCCCTCGTAACTATGGCTACACCTTC.

This clonotype appeared many times. The V gene is TRBV11-2, the J gene TRBJ1-1; D remains unclear. With 1 base removed from V and 6 bases from J, the gap between germline ends came to 9 bases. The CDR3 sequence is 13 residues long. Germline V gives CDR1 SGHAT, CDR2 FQNNGV. CDR3: CASSLGGISEAFF. CDR3 nucleotides: TGTGCCAGCAGCTTAGGCGGGATCTCTGAAGCTTTCTTT. The variable domain in full, completed from reference TRBV11-2 and TRBJ1-1, reads EAGVAQSPRYKIIEKRQSVAFWCNPISGHATLYWYQQILGQGPKLLIQFQNNGVVDDSQLPKDRFSAERLKGVDSTLKIQPAKLEDSAVYLCASSLGGISEAFFGQGTRLTVV.

This clonotype was detected many times. CDR3 sequence reads: CASSGTGSTEAFF. CDR3 DNA sequence: TGTGCCAGCTCAGGCACAGGGAGCACTGAAGCTTTCTTT. The chain joins TRBV18 to TRBJ1-1, with D tentatively TRBD1 (6 bases). The CDR3 is 13 residues long. Trimming cost V 5 bases and J 4 bases, with 11 bases left between them. Germline assignment: CDR1 KGHSH and CDR2 LQKENI.

This clonotype showed up many times. J is TRBJ2-7 and V is TRBV6-1; D perhaps matches TRBD1 (7 bases). V was cut by 0 bases and J by 3 bases, with 12 bases left in between. Germline CDR1 and CDR2: MNHNS and SASEGT. This CDR3 has 15 amino acids. The CDR3, as DNA: TGTGCCAGCAGTGAAGCCCCAGGGGGGATCTACGAGCAGTACTTC. Its protein product is CASSEAPGGIYEQYF.

This chain joins TRBV30 and TRBJ2-7; D unclear. Germline CDR1 is GTSNPN and CDR2 is SVGIG (reference sequence). The CDR3 spans 14 residues. V was cut by 5 bases and J by 0 bases, with 14 bases left in between. CDR3 in amino acids: CAWEQFQSSYEQYF. The DNA for the CDR3 is TGTGCCTGGGAACAGTTCCAGAGCTCCTACGAGCAGTACTTC.

This clonotype was observed a handful of times. The chain has TRBV5-6 and TRBJ1-3, with D unresolved. There are 13 residues in the CDR3. Germline-derived CDR1 and CDR2 are SGHDT and YYEEEE. Trimming removed 3 bases at V and 2 bases at J, with 6 bases between. The CDR3 nucleotides are TGTGCCAGCAGCTATCTTACTGGAAACACCATATATTTT. It codes for CASSYLTGNTIYF.

This clonotype was seen at least ten times. J is TRBJ2-3 and V is TRBV7-2; possible D gene TRBD2, 5 bases. Trimming shortened V by 5 bases and J by 4 bases, and 13 bases separated the two germline ends. CDR3 length: 14 residues. CDR1 and CDR2 (germline): SGHTA, FQGNSA. The CDR3 is CASSPVEGADTQYF. CDR3 DNA: TGTGCCAGCAGCCCCGTCGAGGGTGCAGATACGCAGTATTTT. The full variable domain, in which reference TRBV7-2 and TRBJ2-3 provide the parts outside the CDR3, is GAGVSQSPSNKVTEKGKDVELRCDPISGHTALYWYRQSLGQGLEFLIYFQGNSAPDKSGLPSDRFSAERTGGSVSTLTIQRTQQEDSAVYLCASSPVEGADTQYFGPGTRLTVL.

This clonotype was counted at least ten times. At one boundary the junction diverges from the germline segment, which might be a read error. CDR3 nucleotide sequence: TGCGCCAGCAGCCAAGGGGAAACCTACGAGCAGTACTTC. Translating it yields CASSQGETYEQYF. V is TRBV4-2 and J is TRBJ2-7; D possibly corresponds to TRBD1 (5 bases). CDR1 is LGHNA, CDR2 YNFKEQ, per germline. This CDR3 region has 13 residues.

This clonotype was seen only a few times. The V call is TRBV18, the J call TRBJ1-4; 7 nucleotides align to TRBD1. Germline V gene sequence: CDR1 KGHSH, CDR2 LQKENI. Trimming cost V 1 base and J 4 bases; bases outside gene matches: 3. The CDR3 has 15 amino acids. CDR3 coding DNA: TGTGCCAGCTCACCACGCCGGGACAGTAATGAAAAACTGTTTTTT. It encodes CASSPRRDSNEKLFF.

This clonotype has only a few counts. The chain is built from TRBV5-4 and TRBJ2-5; D might be TRBD2 (6 bases). The CDR3 has 15 residues. V gave up 1 base and J gave up 3 bases, with 13 bases separating them. CDR1 is SGHNT, CDR2 YYREEE, per germline (reference sequence). This chain's CDR3 is CASSLNGGYEETQYF. As DNA, the CDR3 is TGTGCCAGCAGCTTGAACGGGGGTTATGAAGAGACCCAGTACTTC.

In this sample, this clonotype turned up many times. V and J are TRBV6-6 and TRBJ1-5; D is unclear. CDR3 length: 15 residues. Germline V CDR1 and CDR2: MNHNY, SVGAGI (reference sequence). The germline V and J ends were trimmed by 0 bases and 7 bases, with 13 bases remaining between them. The CDR3 spells CASSYSAGESQPQHF. CDR3 sequence (DNA): TGTGCCAGCAGTTACTCGGCCGGTGAAAGCCAGCCCCAGCATTTT.

The chain couples TRBV13 to TRBJ2-3; TRBD1 aligns across 8 bases. CDR1 and CDR2 from the germline V gene are PRHDT and FYEKMQ (reference sequence). CDR3 length: 15 amino acids. Trimming cost V 4 bases and J 4 bases; bases outside gene matches: 7. This CDR3 is CASSSARGQADTQYF. CDR3 in DNA: TGTGCCAGCAGCTCCGCCAGGGGGCAAGCAGATACGCAGTATTTT. Using reference TRBV13 and TRBJ2-3 for the parts outside the CDR3, the full variable domain is AAGVIQSPRHLIKEKRETATLKCYPIPRHDTVYWYQQGPGQDPQFLISFYEKMQSDKGSIPDRFSAQQFSDYHSELNMSSLELGDSALYFCASSSARGQADTQYFGPGTRLTVL.

This clonotype was counted ten times or more. This chain uses TRBV20-1 with TRBJ1-5; unclear D gene. From germline, CDR1 is DFQATT and CDR2 SNEGSKA (reference sequence). This CDR3 comprises 14 residues. CDR3 coding DNA: TGCCCCGTTCCCCTAGGGAATAGCAATCAGCCCCAGCATTTT. It is translated as CPVPLGNSNQPQHF.

The chain recombines TRBV29-1 with TRBJ2-5; 11 nucleotides line up with TRBD1. Germline V CDR1 and CDR2: SQVTM, ANQGSEA. V gave up 5 bases and J gave up 3 bases; unmatched junction bases: 2. The CDR3 sequence is 13 residues long. The CDR3 bases are TGCAGCGTTAGGACAGGGGGCGAAGAGACCCAGTACTTC. Amino acids: CSVRTGGEETQYF.

This clonotype was seen a few times. The chain employs TRBV7-2 and TRBJ1-2; D is perhaps TRBD1 (6 bases). This CDR3 comprises 17 residues. V lost 0 bases, J lost 0 bases, and 14 bases lay in between. The germline CDR1 and CDR2 sequences are SGHTA and FQGNSA. This chain's CDR3 is CASSLAATGSTNYGYTF. The DNA of the CDR3 is TGTGCCAGCAGCTTAGCAGCGACAGGCTCCACTAACTATGGCTACACCTTC.